These 3 T cell receptor beta chains originate from one sample sequenced in a study of cytomegalovirus exposure and HLA in healthy donors (TCRdb year 2017). Libraries were made using the immunoSEQ multiplex PCR assay. A mixture of 60 forward primers for TCR Vbeta segments and 13 reverse primers for TCR Jbeta segments was used in the multiplex PCR. Sourced from immuneACCESS, this table was stored by TCRdb with only in-frame sequences that have V and J called. A share of the clones is absent; for the studies checked, an unresolved V gene accounts for under half, and the remainder has no known explanation. The data table for this sample lists 150,000 to 200,000 clones. The ten largest account for approximately 0.74% of the sample. Sequencing used PBMCs. Receptors originate from a boy under 18 in good health and CMV-seronegative.

The chain joins TRBV5-3 to TRBJ1-5; D not resolved. TRBV5-3 is noted as an ORF with a role that remains uncertain. CDR3 length equals 15 residues. Trimming took off 3 bases at V and 0 bases at J, with 10 bases between the two ends. Here the CDR3 DNA reads TGTGCCAGAAGCTCCCCAGACACTAGCAATCAGCCCCAGCATTTT. It yields the protein CARSSPDTSNQPQHF.

The chain is built from TRBV2 and TRBJ2-7, with TRBD1 as a possible D gene (5 bases). Germline CDR1 SNHLY, CDR2 FYNNEI. Trimming left V 7 bases short and J 7 bases short, with 14 bases between. The CDR3 covers 12 residues. DNA of the CDR3: TGTGCCAGCAAGGCAGGGCTATGGGAGCAGTACTTC. As protein: CASKAGLWEQYF.

V usage is TRBV5-1 and J usage is TRBJ2-5; TRBD2 aligns across 12 bases. Germline V lookup: CDR1 SGHRS, CDR2 YFSETQ. The length of the CDR3 is 15 residues. The J segment lost 2 bases and the V segment lost 4 bases, leaving 3 bases of the junction unmatched. The CDR3 DNA reads as TGCGCCAGCAGCCTCGGGACTAGCGGGCAAGAGACCCAGTACTTC. It yields the protein CASSLGTSGQETQYF.